The 2 T cell receptor beta chains reported below all come from one sample, sequenced in a study of beta chain features in type 1 diabetes. Investigators reverse transcribed all isolated RNA, so they sequenced expressed TCRB transcripts. Repertoires were generated with immunoSEQ multiplex PCR, while TCRdb's copy carries only in-frame clones and drops some. The table has under 500,000 clones, over 25% seen once. Sequenced material: naive CD4+ T cells from blood. All receptors come from a young man in good health.

This clone was recorded once. The chain couples TRBV14 to TRBJ2-5; D unclear. Trimming cost V 0 bases and J 7 bases, with 9 bases left between them. The CDR3 covers 13 residues. Per germline, CDR1 SGHDN and CDR2 FVKESK. CDR3 bases: TGTGCCAGCAGCCAAGAATCTTGGGGGACCCAGTACTTC. Protein sequence: CASSQESWGTQYF.

Only a few counts were recorded for this clone. This chain links TRBV14 with TRBJ2-3, with 9 bases fitting TRBD1. Germline CDR1 is SGHDN and CDR2 is FVKESK. The CDR3 runs 16 residues. J was trimmed by 1 base and V by 4 bases; bases with no gene match: 6. The CDR3 sequence is CASSRLRDRGTDTQYF. The CDR3 DNA sequence: TGTGCCAGCAGCCGACTCCGGGACAGGGGCACAGATACGCAGTATTTT.